This T cell receptor (beta chain) came from a study of CD8 T cells in ankylosing spondylitis. Whole-study results and caveats: Among TCR beta sequences, a motif of eight or nine highly homologous variants appeared characteristic of ankylosing spondylitis blood.

TCRdb independently ran MiXCR on the 5' RACE reads; one entry per CDR3 protein. The sample records about 90,000 distinct CDR3 sequences, roughly 8.8% being singletons. Germline CDR1 reads KGHDR; CDR2 reads SFDVKD. V gave up 0 bases and J gave up 7 bases, with 11 bases separating them. This CDR3 contains 14 residues. In its sample, this clonotype was seen a few times. Its antigen is currently unknown. Sequenced material: blood, either unsorted or a sorted T cell fraction (not recorded which). This sequence was found in a male donor with ankylosing spondylitis. The J gene is TRBJ2-5, the V gene TRBV24-1, with no clear D. CDR3 protein: CATSDLRAPGTQYF. The CDR3 DNA is TGTGCCACCAGTGATTTGAGAGCCCCAGGGACCCAGTACTTC.